The next 32 T cell receptor beta chains were all read from a single sample in a study of cytomegalovirus exposure and HLA in healthy donors (dated by TCRdb to 2017 to 2019). The library was generated by the immunoSEQ multiplex PCR assay. The multiplex PCR relied on a mix of 60 forward primers for TCR Vbeta segments and 13 reverse primers for TCR Jbeta segments. The table comes from immuneACCESS by way of TCRdb, which keeps in-frame sequences with V and J called. Part of the clones is missing from these tables; in studies checked, under half for an unresolved V gene and the rest for unknown reasons. This sample gives about 200,000 clones in total; roughly an eighth of them show up just once. About 7.8% of the sample goes to the ten largest clones. Sequencing was performed on PBMCs. The origin of the receptors is a man aged 50 or older in good health and CMV-seropositive.

The chain employs TRBV30 and TRBJ1-5, with D tentatively TRBD1 (5 bases). Deletions cut 1 base from V and 1 base from J, with 11 bases between. The CDR3 is made up of 15 amino acids. Germline V lookup: CDR1 GTSNPN, CDR2 SVGIG (reference sequence). CDR3 amino acids: CAWSETVFSNQPQHF. The DNA for the CDR3 is TGTGCCTGGAGTGAGACAGTGTTCAGCAATCAGCCCCAGCATTTT.

The chain employs TRBV5-6 and TRBJ2-3; 8 bases align to TRBD1. V was clipped by 0 bases and J by 2 bases; unmatched bases: 5. This CDR3 spans 16 amino acids. CDR1 is SGHDT and CDR2 is YYEEEE in the germline V gene. The CDR3 nucleotides are TGTGCCAGCAGCTTGGCAAGCAGGGGGCTCACAGATACGCAGTATTTT. Its protein product is CASSLASRGLTDTQYF.

The chain recombines TRBV6-1 with TRBJ2-1; TRBD2 might be the D (5 bases). Germline assignment: CDR1 MNHNS and CDR2 SASEGT. The germline V and J ends were trimmed by 2 bases and 7 bases, with 15 bases remaining between them. This CDR3 is built from 15 residues. CDR3 in amino acids: CASSEPRIRGNEQFF. The CDR3, as DNA: TGTGCCAGCAGTGAACCCAGGATCCGGGGAAATGAGCAGTTCTTC.

The CDR3 region has the DNA TGTGCCAGCAGTCCCCAGACAGGGGTCAACATTCAGTACTTC. It codes for CASSPQTGVNIQYF. The chain recombines TRBV27 with TRBJ2-4; 8 bases align to TRBD1. Trimming cost V 5 bases and J 7 bases; bases outside gene matches: 7. The CDR3 has 14 amino acids. Per germline, CDR1 MNHEY and CDR2 SMNVEV (reference sequence).

In this sample, this clone turned up a few times. The gene calls are TRBV30 and TRBJ2-1; 8 bases align to TRBD2. The CDR3 is made up of 14 amino acids. With V trimmed by 2 bases and J by 5 bases, 5 bases remained unmatched. The germline CDR1 and CDR2 sequences are GTSNPN and SVGIG (reference sequence). The CDR3 nucleotides read TGTGCCTGGAGTTGGACTAGCAGGCACAATGAGCAGTTCTTC. This translates into CAWSWTSRHNEQFF.

There are a few counts of this clone. The chain has TRBV25-1 and TRBJ1-6; 9 nucleotides line up with TRBD1. Trimming at V came to 0 bases and at J to 8 bases, leaving 2 bases not matched to a gene. The CDR3 has 15 residues. Germline V lookup: CDR1 MGHDK, CDR2 SYGVNS. Here the CDR3 DNA reads TGTGCCAGCAGTGAATATGGGACAGGGTATTCACCCCTCCACTTT. Its translation: CASSEYGTGYSPLHF.

The gene calls are TRBV15 and TRBJ1-5; no definite D call. CDR1 LNHNV and CDR2 YYDKDF come from the germline V gene (reference sequence). With 3 bases removed from V and 0 bases from J, the gap between germline ends came to 12 bases. The CDR3 runs 16 residues. DNA for the CDR3: TGTGCCACCAGCAGTGTTTGGCCGTCTAGCAATCAGCCCCAGCATTTT. Translating it yields CATSSVWPSSNQPQHF. Complete variable domain (other parts from reference TRBV15 and TRBJ1-5): DAMVIQNPRYQVTQFGKPVTLSCSQTLNHNVMYWYQQKSSQAPKLLFHYYDKDFNNEADTPDNFQSRRPNTSFCFLDIRSPGLGDTAMYLCATSSVWPSSNQPQHFGDGTRLSIL.

The chain carries TRBV11-2 and TRBJ2-7; D might be TRBD1 (5 bases). The V gene lost 4 bases and the J gene lost 2 bases, with 12 bases spanning the gap. Germline V CDR1 and CDR2: SGHAT, FQNNGV. The CDR3 runs to 14 residues. The chain's CDR3 is CASSSVTAAYEQYF. The CDR3 nucleotides read TGTGCCAGCAGCTCGGTGACAGCCGCCTACGAGCAGTACTTC.

The rearrangement links TRBV5-4 to TRBJ2-2; the match to TRBD1 covers 8 bases. CDR3 length: 16 amino acids. The V gene end was trimmed by 4 bases and the J gene end by 4 bases; junction bases not matched to a gene: 9. CDR1 is SGHNT, CDR2 YYREEE, per germline (reference sequence). The CDR3 bases are TGTGCCAGCAGCCAATCGACAGGGGCGGCCACCGGGGAGCTGTTTTTT. This gives the protein CASSQSTGAATGELFF.

This rearrangement joins TRBV10-2 to TRBJ1-4; D might be TRBD1 (6 bases). The CDR3 is made up of 14 amino acids. V shed 8 bases and J shed 4 bases, with 14 bases lying between them. Germline V gene lookup returns CDR1 WSHSY and CDR2 SAAADI. This chain's CDR3 is CASAQGRNNEKLFF. The CDR3 bases are TGCGCCAGCGCACAGGGACGGAATAATGAAAAACTGTTTTTT.

This clone was seen only a few times. The genes are TRBV6-1 and TRBJ2-1, with D maybe TRBD1 (6 bases). Germline CDR1 is MNHNS and CDR2 is SASEGT. The CDR3 is 12 residues long. Between the trimmed V and J ends, which lost 5 bases and 15 bases, there was a span of 17 bases. CDR3 DNA: TGTGCCAGCAGTTTAAGAACAGGGTCTTGGTTCTTC. Translating it yields CASSLRTGSWFF.

This clone was observed a handful of times. The chain recombines TRBV5-4 with TRBJ2-7; 9 positions agree with TRBD2. CDR3 size: 16 residues. Unmatched junction bases numbered 10, after V lost 3 bases and J lost 3 bases. Germline-derived CDR1 and CDR2 are SGHNT and YYREEE (reference sequence). The CDR3 DNA is TGTGCCAGCAGCTCTGGGGGGCTAGCGGGAAACTACGAGCAGTACTTC. Amino acids: CASSSGGLAGNYEQYF.

This clone was seen a few times. The chain employs TRBV5-6 and TRBJ2-7; weak D call: TRBD1 (6 bases). The CDR3 is 14 residues long. In germline, CDR1 is SGHDT, CDR2 YYEEEE. Trimming took 2 bases from V and 0 from J, leaving 9 bases between them. The CDR3 sequence is CASSFWDISYEQYV. In nucleotides, the CDR3 is TGTGCCAGCAGCTTCTGGGACATCTCCTACGAGCAGTACGTC.

V is TRBV29-1 and J is TRBJ1-1, with D uncertain. This CDR3 comprises 15 residues. CDR1 is SQVTM and CDR2 is ANQGSEA in the germline V gene. The germline V and J ends were trimmed by 6 bases and 4 bases, with 21 bases remaining between them. DNA of the CDR3: TGCAGCGTCAATCCTAAACACTCGGAGGCCACTGAAGCTTTCTTT. As protein: CSVNPKHSEATEAFF.

Only a few counts were recorded for this clone. The chain carries TRBV5-4 and TRBJ2-7, with 7 nucleotides matching TRBD1. In germline, CDR1 is SGHNT, CDR2 YYREEE (reference sequence). The CDR3 spans 16 residues. V shed 1 base, J shed 4 bases, and the junction held 11 bases outside the gene matches. The DNA for the CDR3 is TGTGCCAGCAGCTTGTCAGTAGGGGGCGGTTCTTACGAGCAGTACTTC. This encodes CASSLSVGGGSYEQYF.

This clone occurred a few times. V and J are TRBV5-1 and TRBJ2-6, with no clear D. Per the germline V gene, CDR1 is SGHRS and CDR2 is YFSETQ. CDR3 size: 15 residues. Trimming took off 0 bases at V and 1 base at J, with 5 bases between the two ends. CDR3 DNA: TGCGCCAGCAGCTTGGGGCAGTCTGGGGCCAACGTCCTGACTTTC. Encoded protein: CASSLGQSGANVLTF.

J is TRBJ2-2 and V is TRBV6-5, with 7 bases lining up with TRBD1. This CDR3 spans 16 amino acids. Germline values: CDR1 MNHEY, CDR2 SVGAGI. With 1 base clipped from V and 6 bases from J, the junction kept 8 bases outside the gene matches. CDR3 DNA: TGTGCCAGCAGTTACTTCGTGGCAGGGGGTTCCGGGGAGCTGTTTTTT. Translation: CASSYFVAGGSGELFF.

This chain uses TRBV2 with TRBJ1-1; 9 bases agree with TRBD1. The CDR3 sequence is 15 residues long. J lost 11 bases, V lost 1 base, and 11 bases had no gene match. Germline V gene data show CDR1 as SNHLY and CDR2 as FYNNEI. CDR3: CASSEDVGQGLFAFF. CDR3 nucleotide sequence: TGTGCCAGCAGTGAAGACGTTGGACAGGGGTTGTTTGCTTTCTTT.

This clone has more than one count but fewer than ten. This chain uses TRBV5-4 with TRBJ1-4; a possible D gene is TRBD1 (5 bases). CDR1 is SGHNT and CDR2 is YYREEE in the germline V gene (reference sequence). V gave up 1 base and J gave up 7 bases, with 11 bases separating them. This CDR3 contains 14 residues. The CDR3 sequence: CASSLLGGTEKLFF. The CDR3 bases are TGTGCCAGCAGCTTGCTGGGGGGAACTGAAAAACTGTTTTTT.

This clone has only a few counts. The gene calls are TRBV5-6 and TRBJ2-3; TRBD1 matches 7 bases. Per the germline V gene, CDR1 is SGHDT and CDR2 is YYEEEE. Unmatched junction bases numbered 10, after V lost 3 bases and J lost 6 bases. The CDR3 contains 15 residues. CDR3 DNA sequence: TGTGCCAGCAGCTGGACGGGGACAGTTCTCGATACGCAGTATTTT. Translating it yields CASSWTGTVLDTQYF.

This chain uses TRBV20-1 with TRBJ1-1; D is ambiguous. CDR1 is DFQATT and CDR2 is SNEGSKA in the germline V gene (reference sequence). Trimming took off 3 bases at V and 11 bases at J, with 4 bases between the two ends. The CDR3 contains 8 residues. The CDR3 DNA is TGCAGTGCTAGCAATGCTTTCTTT. Translated, it gives CSASNAFF.

The CDR3 sequence: CASSSSWGGGELFF. DNA of the CDR3: TGTGCCAGCAGCTCCTCTTGGGGCGGCGGGGAGCTGTTTTTT. The rearrangement joins TRBV11-2 to TRBJ2-2; D is perhaps TRBD1 (5 bases). Germline CDR1 and CDR2: SGHAT and FQNNGV. V dropped 4 bases and J dropped 7 bases, with 13 bases sitting between them. CDR3 length: 14 residues.

The chain employs TRBV7-6 and TRBJ2-2, with 8 nucleotides matching TRBD1. This CDR3 has 16 residues. The trim removed 2 bases at V and 2 bases at J, leaving 4 bases unmatched. Germline V CDR1 and CDR2: SGHVS, FNYEAQ. CDR3 sequence (DNA): TGTGCCAGCAGCTTAAAACAGGGGGTCAACACCGGGGAGCTGTTTTTT. It encodes CASSLKQGVNTGELFF.

The chain employs TRBV6-1 and TRBJ2-2; D not resolved. V was cut by 2 bases and J by 4 bases, with 2 bases left in between. The CDR3 is 12 residues long. CDR1 and CDR2 (germline): MNHNS, SASEGT. The CDR3 bases are TGTGCCAGCAGTGAACTCACCGGGGAGCTGTTTTTT. Amino acid sequence: CASSELTGELFF.

The chain uses TRBV5-4 and TRBJ2-3; D call uncertain. Trimming removed 4 bases at V and 12 bases at J, with 18 bases between. This CDR3 is 13 amino acids long. From germline, CDR1 is SGHNT and CDR2 YYREEE (reference sequence). The CDR3 region is CASSPRHESAQYF. In DNA form, the CDR3 reads TGTGCCAGCAGCCCAAGACACGAGTCGGCACAGTATTTT.

The chain employs TRBV5-6 and TRBJ1-6; 7 bases fit TRBD1. The ends lost 3 bases at V and 7 bases at J; junction bases unmatched: 13. The germline V gene has CDR1 SGHDT and CDR2 YYEEEE. This CDR3 region has 17 residues. The CDR3 protein is CASSYVRNRGGNSPLHF. The CDR3 nucleotides are TGTGCCAGCAGCTATGTCCGTAACAGGGGAGGAAATTCACCCCTCCACTTT.

The chain links TRBV7-9 to TRBJ2-4; TRBD2 is a possible D gene (6 bases). The germline V gene has CDR1 SEHNR and CDR2 FQNEAQ (reference sequence). V was trimmed by 0 bases and J by 6 bases, leaving 15 bases between them. CDR3 length: 16 amino acids. The CDR3 protein is CASSLAGGVSRNIQYF. In DNA, the CDR3 is TGTGCCAGCAGCTTAGCGGGAGGTGTGTCGAGAAACATTCAGTACTTC.

This clone was picked up a small number of times. The chain recombines TRBV5-6 with TRBJ1-5; D is possibly TRBD1 (6 bases). Germline CDR1 reads SGHDT; CDR2 reads YYEEEE. Trimming removed 3 bases from V and 0 bases from J, with 13 bases in between. The CDR3 loop spans 16 amino acids. CDR3 region: CASSWWTAHSNQPQHF. CDR3 nucleotides: TGTGCCAGCAGCTGGTGGACAGCGCATAGCAATCAGCCCCAGCATTTT.

The chain couples TRBV6-5 to TRBJ1-4; D unclear. Germline CDR1 reads MNHEY; CDR2 reads SVGAGI. Trimming left V 6 bases short and J 0 bases short, with 8 bases between. This CDR3 comprises 14 residues. The CDR3 DNA follows: TGTGCCAGCAGGCGGGGAGCAACTAATGAAAAACTGTTTTTT. Amino acid sequence: CASRRGATNEKLFF.

The rearrangement links TRBV28 to TRBJ1-2, with D maybe TRBD1 (6 bases). CDR3 length: 13 amino acids. The germline V gene has CDR1 MDHEN and CDR2 SYDVKM. The ends were cut back, 5 bases at V and 8 bases at J, with 15 bases in the middle. The CDR3 region is CASSTDRIKGYTF. As DNA, the CDR3 is TGTGCCAGCAGTACCGACAGGATTAAGGGCTACACCTTC.

The genes are TRBV7-8 and TRBJ1-1; D is perhaps TRBD1 (5 bases). V was clipped by 0 bases and J by 1 base, with 12 bases between them. This CDR3 region has 16 residues. CDR1 and CDR2 from the germline V gene are SGHVS and FQNEAQ. CDR3 amino acids: CASSLARRRANTEAFF. Written as DNA, the CDR3 is TGTGCCAGCAGCTTAGCGCGGCGCAGGGCGAACACTGAAGCTTTCTTT. Together with reference TRBV7-8 and TRBJ1-1, the CDR3 gives the full variable domain: GAGVSQSPRYKVAKRGQDVALRCDPISGHVSLFWYQQALGQGPEFLTYFQNEAQLDKSGLPSDRFFAERPEGSVSTLKIQRTQQEDSAVYLCASSLARRRANTEAFFGQGTRLTVV.

The V and J genes are TRBV18 and TRBJ1-2; 7 bases fit TRBD1. Germline V CDR1 and CDR2: KGHSH, LQKENI. Unmatched junction bases numbered 4, after V lost 3 bases and J lost 3 bases. The CDR3 sequence is 14 residues long. CDR3 sequence reads: CASSPTGKDYGYTF. DNA for the CDR3: TGTGCCAGCTCACCGACAGGGAAGGACTATGGCTACACCTTC.